The 10 T cell receptor beta chains listed next were all sequenced from one sample in a study of CD8 T cells in ankylosing spondylitis. General study results and limits: Blood from ankylosing spondylitis patients appeared to carry a characteristic roughly 8-variant TCR beta motif.

The antigens these receptors bind are not known. TCRdb itself ran the 5' RACE reads through MiXCR, one entry per CDR3 protein. Of about 210,000 distinct CDR3 sequences listed, 6% to 8.5% are singletons. The sequenced sample consisted of blood, either unsorted or a sorted T cell fraction (not recorded which). These receptors were collected from a male donor with ankylosing spondylitis.

This clonotype was observed many times. The chain combines TRBV29-1 with TRBJ1-1; maybe TRBD1 (5 bases). Germline V CDR1 and CDR2: SQVTM, ANQGSEA. V dropped 6 bases and J dropped 5 bases, with 16 bases sitting between them. CDR3 length: 13 amino acids. CDR3 in DNA: TGCAGCGTCCTGACCGGGGCTGGGACTGAAGCTTTCTTT. This encodes CSVLTGAGTEAFF.

The CDR3 region is CASSSRDSSGEQYF. CDR3 in DNA: TGTGCCAGCAGCTCCCGGGACAGTTCGGGAGAGCAGTACTTC. V gene TRBV9 combines with J gene TRBJ2-7; 7 nucleotides agree with TRBD1. After removal of 4 bases from V and 7 bases from J, the junction contained 11 bases not matched to a gene. CDR1 is SGDLS and CDR2 is YYNGEE in the germline V gene. The CDR3 contains 14 residues.

In this sample, this clonotype turned up many times. The chain carries TRBV14 and TRBJ2-1, with D unclear. V lost 4 bases and J lost 4, with 14 bases in between. Germline-derived CDR1 and CDR2 are SGHDN and FVKESK. The CDR3 covers 15 residues. The CDR3 loop is CASSLTLPAYNEQFF. CDR3 DNA: TGTGCCAGCAGCCTGACCCTACCGGCGTACAATGAGCAGTTCTTC.

Ten or more counts support this clonotype. The J gene is TRBJ2-7, the V gene TRBV28, with 8 nucleotides matching TRBD1. The CDR3 extends over 14 amino acids. The germline CDR1 and CDR2 sequences are MDHEN and SYDVKM. Trimming took 3 bases from V and 3 from J; bases not matched to a gene: 4. The CDR3 sequence is CASSFQGALYEQYF. The CDR3 nucleotides read TGTGCCAGCAGTTTTCAGGGGGCCCTCTACGAGCAGTACTTC.

The sample holds many counts of this clonotype. The chain has TRBV6-1 and TRBJ2-5, with 8 bases aligning to TRBD2. Germline V CDR1 and CDR2: MNHNS, SASEGT. This CDR3 comprises 15 residues. V was pared by 2 bases and J by 4 bases, with 6 bases of the junction left unmatched. In DNA, the CDR3 is TGTGCCAGCAGTGAAAAGCGGGAGTGGCTAGAGACCCAGTACTTC. This codes for CASSEKREWLETQYF.

In its sample, this clonotype was seen many times. This chain links TRBV7-9 with TRBJ1-5; D is possibly TRBD1 (5 bases). CDR3 length: 14 amino acids. The V gene's germline CDR1 is SEHNR and CDR2 FQNEAQ (reference sequence). The V and J ends lost 5 bases and 6 bases respectively, with 14 bases between them. This CDR3 reads CASSPDQGGQPQHF. DNA of the CDR3: TGTGCCAGCAGCCCCGACCAGGGCGGTCAGCCCCAGCATTTT.

The rearrangement uses TRBV6-5 and TRBJ1-6; D perhaps matches TRBD1 (5 bases). Trimming stripped 0 bases from V and 7 bases from J, with 10 bases between. The CDR3 runs 15 residues. Per the germline V gene, CDR1 is MNHEY and CDR2 is SVGAGI. This CDR3 reads CASSYSGERNSPLHF. CDR3 DNA: TGTGCCAGCAGTTACTCGGGGGAGAGGAATTCACCCCTCCACTTT.

This clonotype was observed at least ten times. The rearrangement uses TRBV11-2 and TRBJ2-3; 7 nucleotides line up with TRBD1. Germline V lookup: CDR1 SGHAT, CDR2 FQNNGV. The CDR3 contains 13 residues. Trimming cost V 4 bases and J 9 bases; bases outside gene matches: 7. The CDR3 is CASSWESDRTQYF. In nucleotides, the CDR3 is TGTGCCAGCAGCTGGGAGTCGGACAGGACGCAGTATTTT.

The chain has TRBV20-1 and TRBJ2-6; the D gene is possibly TRBD1 (5 bases). Per germline, CDR1 DFQATT and CDR2 SNEGSKA (reference sequence). Trimming pared 0 bases from V and 3 bases from J, leaving 9 bases between. The CDR3 runs to 15 residues. In DNA form, the CDR3 reads TGCAGTGCTAGAGATGGGGCAGTTGGGGCCAACGTCCTGACTTTC. Translating it yields CSARDGAVGANVLTF.

This clonotype was observed a handful of times. CDR3 protein: CASSPGAVEAFF. Here the CDR3 DNA reads TGTGCCAGCTCACCAGGGGCGGTTGAAGCTTTCTTT. The rearrangement joins TRBV18 to TRBJ1-1; D may be TRBD1 (5 bases). The CDR3 spans 12 residues. Trimming left V 2 bases short and J 7 bases short, with 8 bases between. Germline V gene sequence: CDR1 KGHSH, CDR2 LQKENI.